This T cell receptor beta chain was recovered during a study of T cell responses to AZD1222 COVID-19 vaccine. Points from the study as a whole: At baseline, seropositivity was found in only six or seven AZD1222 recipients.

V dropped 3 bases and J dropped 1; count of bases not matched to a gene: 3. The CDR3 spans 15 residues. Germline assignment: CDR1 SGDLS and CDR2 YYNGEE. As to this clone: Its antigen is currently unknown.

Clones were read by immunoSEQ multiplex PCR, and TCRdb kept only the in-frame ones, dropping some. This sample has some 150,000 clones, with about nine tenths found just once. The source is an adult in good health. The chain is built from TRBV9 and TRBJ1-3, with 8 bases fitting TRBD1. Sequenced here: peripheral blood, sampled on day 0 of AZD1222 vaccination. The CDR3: CASSAHRGSGNTIYF. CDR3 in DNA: TGTGCCAGCAGCGCTCACAGGGGGTCTGGAAACACCATATATTTT.